A selection of T cell receptor beta chains follows, all from one sample in a study of blood T cell repertoires in COVID-19. The repertoire was sequenced with immunoSEQ multiplex PCR; TCRdb's copy has only in-frame clones and lacks some. Of roughly 250,000 clones listed, 65% to 90% are singletons. What was sequenced was peripheral blood. The source is a woman between 55 and 75 years old with active or convalescent COVID-19. CDR3s include the opening cysteine and the closing phenylalanine or tryptophan. Clone sizes are given selectively: once, few, many, or a class where the clone is expanded.

>NA|TRBJ1-1|TRBV12-3/TRBV12-4|13
CASSLQGNTEAFF
>NA|TRBJ1-2|TRBV5-1|14
CASSLAQGGGGYTF
>NA|TRBJ1-2|TRBV14|14
CASSQGGGVHGYTF
>NA|TRBJ1-4|TRBV19|15
CASRQTESTNEKLFF
>NA|TRBJ1-3|TRBV14|16
CASSQKPPGGIVTIYF
>NA|TRBJ1-1|TRBV18|12
CASSEGNTEAFF
>NA|TRBJ1-2|TRBV5-5|15
CASSLAGTDPYGYTF
>NA|TRBJ2-2|TRBV4-2|16
CASSRQLAGAFGELFF
>NA|TRBJ1-6|TRBV5-4|15
CASSLATEYNSPLHF
>NA|TRBJ1-2|TRBV19|15
CASAVGSHVNYGYTF
>NA|TRBJ1-5|TRBV24-1|12
CATSEGDQPQHF
>once|TRBJ2-5|TRBV9|13
CASSPDTQGTQYF
>NA|TRBJ1-1|TRBV4-2|14
CASSQPQGFEEAFF
>NA|TRBJ1-2|TRBV7-9|17
CASTPSTGGTGGAGYTF
>NA|TRBJ2-5|TRBV7-2|17
CASSLGQGSRGVETQYF
>NA|TRBJ2-7|TRBV13|11
CASSLAGGTYF
>few|TRBJ2-5|TRBV11-2|12
CASSLVLETQYF
>few|TRBJ2-2|TRBV10-3|16
CAISELRGGASGELFF
>NA|TRBJ1-1|TRBV11-2|14
CASTQAGGRAEAFF
>NA|TRBJ2-5|TRBV5-1|14
CASSLGASRETQYF
>NA|TRBJ1-2|TRBV5-6|14
CASLTYQGVSGYTF
>NA|TRBJ1-5|TRBV19|19
CASSIRAIPGDRRNQPQHF
>NA|TRBJ2-5|TRBV29-1|18
CSVEGTGGTSGSQETQYF
>few|TRBJ2-3|TRBV14|13
CASSHFITDTQYF
>NA|TRBJ2-7|TRBV7-6|16
CASSEVPGQGAYEQYF
>NA|TRBJ1-6|TRBV7-8|15
CASSLRGPYNSPLHF
>NA|TRBJ1-2|TRBV5-1|14
CASTRDSTNYGYTF
>NA|TRBJ2-7|TRBV7-8|16
CASSLRDREYYYEQYF
>NA|TRBJ1-2|TRBV30|14
CAWRETGPNYGYTF
>NA|TRBJ1-1|TRBV5-8|13
CASSFNKNTEAFF
>NA|TRBJ1-3|TRBV19|13
CASSSGPGNTIYF
>NA|TRBJ2-3|TRBV11-2|14
CASSLDPRADTQYF
>once|TRBJ1-2|TRBV11-2|14
CASSLGGVSGGYTF
>NA|TRBJ2-5|TRBV7-2|14
CANTTGRGEETQYF
>few|TRBJ1-5|TRBV2|15
CASSGEQGAGQPQHF
>NA|TRBJ2-1|TRBV6-5|13
CASSGQFYNEQFF
>NA|TRBJ2-3|TRBV19|15
CASSMRPGAGDTQYF
>NA|TRBJ2-7|TRBV7-9|14
CASSFPGDNYEQYF
>NA|TRBJ1-1|TRBV19|13
CASGQGAFTEAFF
>few|TRBJ2-1|TRBV27|15
CASSLRDRSDRRQFF
>NA|TRBJ2-2|TRBV10-3|16
CAIIPSTSSFTGELFF
>few|TRBJ2-2|TRBV5-6|18
CASSALGSGVEGTGELFF
>NA|TRBJ2-7|TRBV9|14
CASSPRLSSYEQYF
>once|TRBJ2-4|TRBV3-1/TRBV3-2|15
CASSPPDRAKNIQYF
>NA|TRBJ2-1|TRBV9|16
CASSLTTGSSYNEQFF
>NA|TRBJ2-1|TRBV21-1|14
CASSRRLAGNEQFF
>NA|TRBJ1-2|TRBV19|14
CASSYRTANYGYTF